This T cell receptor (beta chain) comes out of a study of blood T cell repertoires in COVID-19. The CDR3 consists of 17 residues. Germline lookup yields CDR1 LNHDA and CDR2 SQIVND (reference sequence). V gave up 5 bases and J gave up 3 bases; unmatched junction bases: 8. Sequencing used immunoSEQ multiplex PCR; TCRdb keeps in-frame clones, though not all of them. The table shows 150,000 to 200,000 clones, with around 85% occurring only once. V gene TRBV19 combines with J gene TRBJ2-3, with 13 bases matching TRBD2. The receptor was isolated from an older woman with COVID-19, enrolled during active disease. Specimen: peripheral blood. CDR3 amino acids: CASSPRTSGSRTDTQYF. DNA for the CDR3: TGTGCCAGTAGTCCCCGGACTAGCGGGAGTAGGACAGATACGCAGTATTTT.